This TCR beta chain was obtained from a study of blood T cell repertoires in COVID-19. About the study: Acute and convalescent COVID-19 specimens originated in the United States, Italy and Spain. PBMCs, B-cell-depleted T cells, or T cells provided the cDNA or gDNA that made up the material.

Per the authors' pipeline: Reference gene primers were amplified, and this amplification served to estimate nucleated cell counts. Profiled with immunoSEQ multiplex PCR; TCRdb holds only in-frame clones, not every one. The V and J calls and clone size are taken from that table; D and trimming were inferred from the DNA. The sample contains over 60,000 clones, roughly 87% of which appear only once. The TCR was taken from a human donor in a cohort sampled during active COVID-19. The sample consisted of peripheral blood.

The CDR3 is CAWSVALAGDLETQYF. The CDR3 nucleotides read TGTGCCTGGAGTGTAGCCCTAGCGGGGGATTTGGAGACCCAGTACTTC. V is TRBV30 and J is TRBJ2-5; 10 nucleotides align to TRBD2. The CDR3 is 16 amino acids. The V and J ends lost 0 bases and 5 bases, in that order; junction bases with no gene match: 9. Germline V gene data show CDR1 as GTSNPN and CDR2 as SVGIG (reference sequence).